This T cell receptor (beta chain) emerged from a study of beta chain features in type 1 diabetes. The authors reverse transcribed all of the isolated RNA, so sequencing captured expressed TCRB transcripts. Profiled with immunoSEQ multiplex PCR; TCRdb holds only in-frame clones, not every one. The table shows about 150,000 clones, with more than 9.5% occurring only once. Trimming removed 2 bases from V and 3 bases from J; junction bases left unmatched: 4. CDR3 length equals 14 residues. Germline V gives CDR1 MNHEY, CDR2 SVGAGI. This TCR was recovered from a man younger than 30 in good health. Input material: central memory CD4+ T cells from blood. This chain links TRBV6-5 with TRBJ2-7, with 7 bases that match TRBD1. CDR3 sequence reads: CASSYRDRDYEQYF. The CDR3 region has the DNA TGTGCCAGCAGTTACCGGGACAGAGACTACGAGCAGTACTTC.